The clone carrying this TCR beta chain was seen ten or more times. Its specificity is not known. This specimen comes from a study of metastatic and nonmetastatic thyroid tumors. Across the whole study: Repertoires were compared across blood and tumor or nodule tissue from malignant and benign thyroid patients.

Thyroid surgery was performed in patients who had received no treatment beforehand. From the PCR reads, TCRdb re-called clones with MiXCR. This repertoire shows over 25,000 clones, 15% found once; its top ten account for about 3.3%. Regarding the study as a whole: Across blood and tumor, TCR beta diversity in malignant thyroid tumors was reportedly significantly higher than in benign nodules.

Germline assignment: CDR1 PRHDT and CDR2 FYEKMQ (reference sequence). This CDR3 contains 15 residues. Trimming pared 4 bases from V and 2 bases from J, leaving 14 bases between. The receptor's source is a female donor with papillary thyroid cancer or a benign thyroid nodule (not recorded which). Some clones in this sample may be carry-over from other donors' samples. Sequencing was performed on blood. The chain combines TRBV13 with TRBJ1-1, with D possibly matching TRBD1 (5 bases). The CDR3 spells CASSSYRDGNTEAFF. The CDR3 region has the DNA TGTGCCAGCAGCTCTTATCGGGACGGTAACACTGAAGCTTTCTTT.